These 13 T cell receptor beta chains came from one sample sequenced in a study of regulatory T cells in long-lasting Graves disease. Time point given: newly diagnosed GD, antithyroid drugs for less than 3 months. Scientists built the TCR library using RNA that was extracted from PBMCs. TCR beta libraries were built with iRepertoire HTBI primers and Arm-PCR of CDR3 regions. From the multiplex PCR reads, TCRdb called clonotypes with MiXCR, one entry per CDR3 protein. This table has roughly 400,000 distinct CDR3 sequences, about 16% appearing once. The sample was also linked to a second study, of T cells in Graves' hyperthyroidism and ophthalmopathy.

The sample consisted of peripheral blood mononuclear cells (PBMCs), taken at new diagnosis, from a patient treated with antithyroid drugs. These receptors were taken from a woman between 18 and 29 years old with Graves disease.

This chain uses TRBV28 with TRBJ2-1, with D possibly matching TRBD1 (6 bases). The CDR3 covers 15 residues. The ends were cut back, 6 bases at V and 4 bases at J, with 16 bases in the middle. In germline, CDR1 is MDHEN, CDR2 SYDVKM. CDR3 sequence: CASSAPTDRYNEQFF. CDR3 in DNA: TGTGCCAGCAGCGCCCCTACCGACAGGTACAATGAGCAGTTCTTC. Full variable domain (rest looked up from reference TRBV28 and TRBJ2-1): DVKVTQSSRYLVKRTGEKVFLECVQDMDHENMFWYRQDPGLGLRLIYFSYDVKMKEKGDIPEGYSVSREKKERFSLILESASTNQTSMYLCASSAPTDRYNEQFFGPGTRLTVL.

There are a few counts of this clonotype. The chain recombines TRBV20-1 with TRBJ2-2; D may be TRBD2 (5 bases). Germline V CDR1 and CDR2: DFQATT, SNEGSKA (reference sequence). This CDR3 has 13 amino acids. Trimming stripped 0 bases from V and 8 bases from J, with 10 bases between. The CDR3 region has the DNA TGCAGTGCTAGAGATCTGCGGGCTGGGGAGCTGTTTTTT. This encodes CSARDLRAGELFF.

V and J are TRBV27 and TRBJ2-1; 10 bases are a match to TRBD2. After removal of 6 bases from V and 4 bases from J, the junction contained 9 bases not matched to a gene. The germline CDR1 and CDR2 sequences are MNHEY and SMNVEV (reference sequence). The CDR3 loop spans 16 amino acids. CDR3 sequence (DNA): TGTGCCAGCAGCCTAAAGCGGGAGGGATTTTACAATGAGCAGTTCTTC. Translation gives CASSLKREGFYNEQFF.

This clonotype turned up a few times. This sequence joins TRBV13 and TRBJ2-7; 7 bases line up with TRBD2. V dropped 5 bases and J dropped 0; count of bases not matched to a gene: 7. Per germline, CDR1 PRHDT and CDR2 FYEKMQ (reference sequence). This CDR3 contains 15 residues. CDR3 amino acids: CASSTGRTSSYEQYF. As DNA, the CDR3 is TGTGCCAGCAGCACAGGCCGGACTAGCTCCTACGAGCAGTACTTC.

The sample holds many counts of this clonotype. As DNA, the CDR3 is TGTGCCACCAGCAGAGAAGTTGATTGGGAGACCCAGTACTTC. The encoded protein is CATSREVDWETQYF. The chain couples TRBV15 to TRBJ2-5, with D uncertain. CDR1 is LNHNV and CDR2 is YYDKDF in the germline V gene (reference sequence). The V end was cut by 0 bases, the J end by 5 bases, with 10 bases between. The CDR3 spans 14 residues.

Many counts were recorded for this clonotype. The V gene is TRBV12-3 or TRBV12-4, the J gene TRBJ2-7; D uncertain. The CDR3 is made up of 15 amino acids. With 6 bases removed from V and 2 bases from J, the gap between germline ends came to 17 bases. The DNA for the CDR3 is TGTGCCAGCAGCACCGACCATGGGTTAACCTACGAGCAGTACTTC. Its translation: CASSTDHGLTYEQYF.

This clonotype was counted many times. The J gene is TRBJ2-7, the V gene TRBV20-1, with D perhaps TRBD2 (5 bases). With 1 base removed from V and 5 bases from J, the gap between germline ends came to 12 bases. Per germline, CDR1 DFQATT and CDR2 SNEGSKA (reference sequence). This CDR3 has 13 amino acids. The CDR3 DNA follows: TGCAGTGCTAGAGTCACGGGGTACGACGAGCAGTACTTC. This codes for CSARVTGYDEQYF.

A word on this clonotype: One base away lies a much larger clone, so this may be a sequencing read error. This chain connects TRBV10-3 to TRBJ2-1, with 10 positions matching TRBD1. The V gene's germline CDR1 is ENHRY and CDR2 SYGVKD. Germline trimming cut 7 bases from V and 10 bases from J; bases unmatched to any gene: 16. The CDR3 length is 16 residues. The CDR3 loop is CAIKTGTGDLYYEQFF. CDR3 nucleotide sequence: TGTGCCATCAAAACCGGGACAGGGGATTTATACTACGAGCAGTTCTTC.

Concerning this clonotype: A read error may be the cause here, since a much bigger clone is one base away. The V call is TRBV11-2, the J call TRBJ2-7, with 8 positions matching TRBD2. The germline V gene encodes CDR1 SGHAT and CDR2 FQNNGV. This CDR3 contains 14 residues. J gave up 7 bases and V 2 bases, and 7 bases lay outside the gene matches. The CDR3: CASSLRAGVYEQYF. Here the CDR3 DNA reads TGTGCCAGCAGCTTAAGAGCGGGAGTGTATGAGCAGTACTTC. Drawing the rest from reference TRBV11-2 and TRBJ2-7, the complete variable domain is EAGVAQSPRYKIIEKRQSVAFWCNPISGHATLYWYQQILGQGPKLLIQFQNNGVVDDSQLPKDRFSAERLKGVDSTLKIQPAKLEDSAVYLCASSLRAGVYEQYFGPGTRLTVT.

The rearrangement joins TRBV27 to TRBJ1-2; D unclear. Germline CDR1 MNHEY, CDR2 SMNVEV (reference sequence). The CDR3 sequence is 14 residues long. V lost 0 bases and J lost 2, with 7 bases in between. In DNA, the CDR3 is TGTGCCAGCAGTTTATCGAGGTTAAACTATGGCTACACCTTC. Its translation is CASSLSRLNYGYTF.

J is TRBJ2-7 and V is TRBV2, with a possible D match to TRBD2 (5 bases). The length of the CDR3 is 13 residues. Germline V gene lookup returns CDR1 SNHLY and CDR2 FYNNEI. Trimming left V 1 base short and J 5 bases short, with 9 bases between. Here the CDR3 reads CASSEETKDEQYF. The CDR3, as DNA: TGTGCCAGCAGTGAAGAGACTAAGGACGAGCAGTACTTC.

Worth noting for this clonotype: The germline gene is not matched at one end of the junction; a read error may be the cause. V gene TRBV3-1 combines with J gene TRBJ2-3; D call uncertain. The J call may be in error: the DNA end matches TRBJ1-1 better. The germline V gene encodes CDR1 LGHDT and CDR2 YNNKEL (reference sequence). The length of the CDR3 is 15 residues. The CDR3: CASSQERQANTEAFF. In DNA form, the CDR3 reads TGTGCTAGCAGCCAAGAAAGGCAGGCGAACACTGAAGCTTTCTTT.

This clonotype came up many times. V is TRBV7-8 and J is TRBJ1-5; D call uncertain. Germline V lookup: CDR1 SGHVS, CDR2 FQNEAQ. This CDR3 is built from 17 residues. V lost 0 bases, J lost 5 bases, and 17 bases lay in between. CDR3 coding DNA: TGTGCCAGCAGCTTAGCGGAGGTGGTCCTAAATGATCAGCCCCAGCATTTT. This sequence encodes CASSLAEVVLNDQPQHF.